A single sample is the source of the 16 T cell receptor beta chains below, sequenced in a study of blood T cells in healthy people across ages. A second about 6 to 12 cycle PCR used barcoded and J-beta primers. One entry per CDR3 protein results from TCRdb running MiXCR on the 5' RACE reads. This table has hundreds of thousands of distinct CDR3 sequences, approximately 53% appearing once. Sequencing input: blood. The origin of the receptors is a man between 35 and 55 years old in good health.

The chain links TRBV27 to TRBJ2-5, with D unclear. Germline assignment: CDR1 MNHEY and CDR2 SMNVEV (reference sequence). Between the trimmed V and J ends, which lost 2 bases and 1 base, there was a span of 5 bases. This CDR3 is built from 13 residues. In DNA form, the CDR3 reads TGTGCCAGCAGTTTAAGAATCCAAGAGACCCAGTACTTC. Translated, it gives CASSLRIQETQYF.

This chain joins TRBV28 and TRBJ2-4; TRBD1 aligns across 8 bases. This CDR3 has 14 residues. In germline, CDR1 is MDHEN, CDR2 SYDVKM. Germline trimming cut 8 bases from V and 0 bases from J; bases unmatched to any gene: 3. CDR3 loop: CASGTGEAKNIQYF. The CDR3, as DNA: TGTGCCAGCGGGACAGGAGAAGCCAAAAACATTCAGTACTTC. The whole variable domain, filled in from reference TRBV28 and TRBJ2-4, reads DVKVTQSSRYLVKRTGEKVFLECVQDMDHENMFWYRQDPGLGLRLIYFSYDVKMKEKGDIPEGYSVSREKKERFSLILESASTNQTSMYLCASGTGEAKNIQYFGAGTRLSVL.

The sample holds one count of this clonotype. The chain recombines TRBV6-6 with TRBJ2-5, with 10 bases identical to TRBD1. The CDR3 is made up of 16 amino acids. Germline V lookup: CDR1 MNHNY, CDR2 SVGAGI (reference sequence). The V segment lost 5 bases and the J segment 5 bases; nucleotides outside the gene matches: 11. The CDR3 reads CASSLDRGRFLETQYF. In DNA form, the CDR3 reads TGTGCCAGCAGTCTCGACAGGGGGCGTTTCTTGGAGACCCAGTACTTC.

This clonotype was detected only once. This chain connects TRBV29-1 to TRBJ1-6, with 7 bases aligning to TRBD1. Germline V lookup: CDR1 SQVTM, CDR2 ANQGSEA. This CDR3 is built from 13 residues. The ends lost 6 bases at V and 8 bases at J; junction bases unmatched: 7. The CDR3 bases are TGCAGCGTATCAGGGGGTACGGATTCACCCCTCCACTTT. Encoded protein: CSVSGGTDSPLHF.

The rearrangement joins TRBV7-2 to TRBJ2-3, with D unclear. The germline CDR1 and CDR2 sequences are SGHTA and FQGNSA. V dropped 5 bases and J dropped 1 base, with 16 bases sitting between them. The CDR3 is 16 amino acids. This CDR3 reads CASSGRDLGGTDTQYF. DNA for the CDR3: TGTGCCAGCAGCGGGCGTGATCTGGGTGGCACAGATACGCAGTATTTT.

CDR3 DNA sequence: TGTGCCAGCAGCTCTTCCCAGGGAGGGAGTGCCTACAATGAGCAGTTCTTC. Its translation: CASSSSQGGSAYNEQFF. The chain is built from TRBV7-8 and TRBJ2-1, with 7 nucleotides matching TRBD2. V was pared by 4 bases and J by 2 bases, with 11 bases of the junction left unmatched. The CDR3 is 17 residues long. Germline CDR1 SGHVS, CDR2 FQNEAQ.

Only a few counts were recorded for this clonotype. This rearrangement joins TRBV15 to TRBJ1-6, with D tentatively TRBD1 (5 bases). This CDR3 is 13 amino acids long. Germline-derived CDR1 and CDR2 are LNHNV and YYDKDF (reference sequence). Trimming left V 8 bases short and J 5 bases short, with 10 bases between. In DNA, the CDR3 is TGTGCCACCTCTCCGGGGGATAATTCACCCCTCCACTTT. Translated, it gives CATSPGDNSPLHF.

This chain connects TRBV9 to TRBJ2-6; D gene uncertain. Germline CDR1 reads SGDLS; CDR2 reads YYNGEE. Trimming took 0 bases from V and 0 from J, leaving 16 bases between them. The CDR3 sequence is 19 residues long. The CDR3 nucleotides read TGTGCCAGCAGCGTAGATTCGGGCCTAAAACCCTCTGGGGCCAACGTCCTGACTTTC. Amino acids: CASSVDSGLKPSGANVLTF. The full variable domain, its missing parts supplied by reference TRBV9 and TRBJ2-6, is DSGVTQTPKHLITATGQRVTLRCSPRSGDLSVYWYQQSLDQGLQFLIQYYNGEERAKGNILERFSAQQFPDLHSELNLSSLELGDSALYFCASSVDSGLKPSGANVLTFGAGSRLTVL.

This clonotype came up a few times. The chain joins TRBV5-1 to TRBJ2-5; perhaps TRBD2 as D (5 bases). CDR1 SGHRS and CDR2 YFSETQ come from the germline V gene. There are 14 residues in the CDR3. The ends were cut back, 1 base at V and 2 bases at J, with 9 bases in the middle. The CDR3 DNA follows: TGCGCCAGCAGCTTGTCTAGCTGGCAAGAGACCCAGTACTTC. Its protein is CASSLSSWQETQYF.

The chain uses TRBV7-9 and TRBJ1-1, with TRBD1 matching 9 bases. Germline values: CDR1 SEHNR, CDR2 FQNEAQ (reference sequence). There are 15 residues in the CDR3. V was clipped by 5 bases and J by 1 base; unmatched bases: 5. The CDR3: CASSETGQGNTEAFF. CDR3 bases: TGTGCCAGCAGCGAAACGGGACAGGGGAACACTGAAGCTTTCTTT.

The rearrangement links TRBV11-2 to TRBJ2-4; 7 nucleotides match TRBD1. The J call may be in error: the DNA end matches TRBJ2-5 better. The CDR3 has 14 amino acids. Per the germline V gene, CDR1 is SGHAT and CDR2 is FQNNGV. CDR3 sequence (DNA): TGTGCCAGCAGAAGGACAGGACTTCAAGAGACCCAGTACTTC. Protein product: CASRRTGLQETQYF.

The chain recombines TRBV12-3 or TRBV12-4 with TRBJ2-2; D call uncertain. V lost 7 bases to trimming and J lost 5 bases, with 11 bases between them. This CDR3 region has 13 residues. CDR3 DNA sequence: TGTGCCAGCAATCTTTTGGTTACCGGGGAGCTGTTTTTT. Its protein is CASNLLVTGELFF.

This chain links TRBV12-3 or TRBV12-4 with TRBJ1-5; TRBD1 might be the D (5 bases). The CDR3 length is 13 residues. Trimming left V 5 bases short and J 7 bases short, with 12 bases between. The CDR3 DNA reads TGTGCCAGCAGTCCCGACAGCGGGCAGCCCCAGCATTTT. It codes for CASSPDSGQPQHF.

The V and J genes are TRBV24-1 and TRBJ2-2, with D tentatively TRBD1 (6 bases). V was cut by 4 bases and J by 0 bases, with 20 bases left in between. This CDR3 has 19 residues. CDR1 and CDR2 from the germline V gene are KGHDR and SFDVKD. CDR3 bases: TGTGCCACCAGTGACCCAACGCAGGACAGACTCTCGAACACCGGGGAGCTGTTTTTT. It specifies CATSDPTQDRLSNTGELFF.

This chain links TRBV2 with TRBJ1-2, with D possibly matching TRBD1 (5 bases). The length of the CDR3 is 13 residues. Per the germline V gene, CDR1 is SNHLY and CDR2 is FYNNEI. V lost 7 bases, J lost 4 bases, and 13 bases lay in between. The CDR3 nucleotides are TGTGCCAGCATCCTCGACGGGACCTATGGCTACACCTTC. Translated, it gives CASILDGTYGYTF.

The chain uses TRBV6-5 and TRBJ2-1; D is possibly TRBD2 (5 bases). The J call is doubtful: the DNA matches TRBJ2-7 better. Germline values: CDR1 MNHEY, CDR2 SVGAGI. This CDR3 contains 16 residues. The CDR3, as DNA: TGTGCCAGCAGTTACTCCATCGGGGAGAGGTACAATGAGCAGTACTTC. Its protein product is CASSYSIGERYNEQYF.